The 13 T cell receptor beta chains listed next were all sequenced from one sample in a study of blood T cell repertoires in COVID-19. Using immunoSEQ multiplex PCR, the repertoire was profiled, and TCRdb retains in-frame clones only, with some absent. The table lists around 370,000 clones, 85% to 90% of them singletons. The specimen sequenced was peripheral blood. These receptors were taken from a man younger than 35 with active or convalescent COVID-19.

The chain uses TRBV7-3 and TRBJ2-3, with a possible D match to TRBD2 (5 bases). The V and J ends lost 3 bases and 2 bases respectively, with 9 bases between them. The germline V gene has CDR1 SGHTA and CDR2 FQGTGA. This CDR3 has 14 residues. The CDR3 region has the DNA TGTGCCAGCAGCTTGCGGGCGAACACAGATACGCAGTATTTT. Protein product: CASSLRANTDTQYF.

The chain recombines TRBV7-2 with TRBJ2-1, with D uncertain. Germline CDR1 SGHTA, CDR2 FQGNSA. With 5 bases removed from V and 8 bases from J, the gap between germline ends came to 10 bases. This CDR3 is built from 12 residues. CDR3: CASSRLGYEQFF. The CDR3 DNA follows: TGTGCCAGCAGCCGACTGGGTTATGAGCAGTTCTTC.

J is TRBJ2-7 and V is TRBV27, with D tentatively TRBD1 (6 bases). V dropped 6 bases and J dropped 0 bases, with 18 bases sitting between them. The CDR3 loop spans 16 amino acids. Germline CDR1 reads MNHEY; CDR2 reads SMNVEV (reference sequence). The CDR3 DNA follows: TGTGCCAGCAGCCCCATTCCAGGGGCCTCCTCCTACGAGCAGTACTTC. It is translated as CASSPIPGASSYEQYF.

The J gene is TRBJ1-2, the V gene TRBV29-1; D remains ambiguous. The CDR3 loop spans 13 amino acids. V lost 5 bases and J 0 bases, leaving 10 bases between the germline ends. The germline CDR1 and CDR2 sequences are SQVTM and ANQGSEA. CDR3 protein: CSVLGGTNYGYTF. The CDR3, as DNA: TGCAGCGTTCTTGGCGGGACTAACTATGGCTACACCTTC.

The gene calls are TRBV3-1 (or the pseudogene TRBV3-2) and TRBJ2-1; 8 nucleotides line up with TRBD1. Looked up from germline, CDR1 is LGHDT and CDR2 is YNNKEL (reference sequence). The CDR3 is made up of 17 amino acids. The trim removed 1 base at V and 8 bases at J, leaving 13 bases unmatched. The CDR3 nucleotides are TGTGCCAGCAGCCAAGTGGTCTACGACAGGGGTTATGATGAGCAGTTCTTC. Its protein is CASSQVVYDRGYDEQFF.

This rearrangement joins TRBV15 to TRBJ1-1; D is possibly TRBD1 (5 bases). V was pared by 6 bases and J by 4 bases, with 15 bases between. From germline, CDR1 is LNHNV and CDR2 YYDKDF (reference sequence). There are 14 residues in the CDR3. CDR3 region: CATSLGGQGTEAFF. CDR3 nucleotide sequence: TGTGCCACCAGTCTCGGAGGGCAGGGCACTGAAGCTTTCTTT.

This CDR3 is CASRTGQGYGYTF. CDR3 DNA: TGTGCCAGCAGAACCGGACAGGGTTATGGCTACACCTTC. V is TRBV28 and J is TRBJ1-2, with 8 nucleotides matching TRBD1. After removal of 6 bases from V and 5 bases from J, the junction contained 5 bases not matched to a gene. CDR1 MDHEN and CDR2 SYDVKM come from the germline V gene. This CDR3 region has 13 residues.

This clone has only one observation. This CDR3 is CARAKSTGHTEAFF. CDR3 sequence (DNA): TGTGCCAGGGCCAAATCGACAGGGCACACTGAAGCTTTCTTT. The V call is TRBV19, the J call TRBJ1-1; 7 bases agree with TRBD1. The germline V gene has CDR1 LNHDA and CDR2 SQIVND (reference sequence). This CDR3 has 14 amino acids. V dropped 9 bases and J dropped 3; count of bases not matched to a gene: 10.

The J gene is TRBJ2-2, the V gene TRBV3-1 (or the pseudogene TRBV3-2), with a possible D match to TRBD2 (6 bases). V lost 2 bases and J 5 bases, leaving 15 bases between the germline ends. The germline V gene encodes CDR1 LGHDT and CDR2 YNNKEL (reference sequence). CDR3 length: 16 amino acids. CDR3 amino acids: CASSQSPGVRTGELFF. CDR3 DNA: TGTGCCAGCAGCCAATCACCGGGAGTCAGAACCGGGGAGCTGTTTTTT.

This chain uses TRBV7-2 with TRBJ2-5; 12 bases align to TRBD2. CDR3 length equals 15 residues. The junction had 7 bases not matched to a gene; V was cut back by 6 bases and J by 5 bases. Germline CDR1 and CDR2: SGHTA and FQGNSA. The CDR3 spells CASSQTSGRGETQYF. Here the CDR3 DNA reads TGTGCCAGCAGTCAGACTAGCGGGAGAGGGGAGACCCAGTACTTC.

This clone has only a few counts. This sequence joins TRBV6-6 and TRBJ2-1; TRBD2 might be the D (5 bases). Germline V gives CDR1 MNHNY, CDR2 SVGAGI (reference sequence). Trimming stripped 0 bases from V and 3 bases from J, with 9 bases between. This CDR3 region has 15 residues. CDR3 nucleotides: TGTGCCAGCAGTTACTCGACCGGGGACTACAATGAGCAGTTCTTC. Translating gives CASSYSTGDYNEQFF.

The chain is built from TRBV5-1 and TRBJ2-7, with D possibly matching TRBD1 (5 bases). Germline V lookup: CDR1 SGHRS, CDR2 YFSETQ. The CDR3 sequence is 14 residues long. V lost 0 bases, J lost 11 bases, and 18 bases lay in between. DNA of the CDR3: TGCGCCAGCAGCTTGGGGGTAGGGGAAATCCTGGAGTACTTC. It is translated as CASSLGVGEILEYF.

This clone was detected once. The chain links TRBV2 to TRBJ1-2; no firm D call. Trimming removed 11 bases at V and 8 bases at J, with 24 bases between. Germline lookup yields CDR1 SNHLY and CDR2 FYNNEI. The CDR3 consists of 14 residues. The CDR3 protein is CAGLKVEVSEGYTF. The CDR3 nucleotides read TGTGCCGGACTAAAAGTGGAGGTCTCGGAAGGCTACACCTTC. Full variable domain (rest looked up from reference TRBV2 and TRBJ1-2): EPEVTQTPSHQVTQMGQEVILRCVPISNHLYFYWYRQILGQKVEFLVSFYNNEISEKSEIFDDQFSVERPDGSNFTLKIRSTKLEDSAMYFCAGLKVEVSEGYTFGSGTRLTVV.